This T cell receptor (beta chain) was found in a study of identical twins. cDNA molecules carried unique molecular identifiers, and template switching added a universal primer site. TCRdb independently ran MiXCR on the 5' RACE reads; one entry per CDR3 protein. The sample carries 1.5 million to 2 million distinct CDR3 sequences, less than 35% recorded once. Germline CDR1 SGHTA, CDR2 FQGNSA. V lost 1 base and J lost 0, with 10 bases in between. This CDR3 is built from 15 residues. The TCR sequence derives from a newborn girl in good health. The sequencing sample was made of cord blood. This chain uses TRBV7-2 with TRBJ2-7, with D uncertain. CDR3: CASSLVALGSYEQYF. The CDR3 region has the DNA TGTGCCAGCAGCTTAGTAGCCCTAGGCTCCTACGAGCAGTACTTC.